Listed here are 4 T cell receptor beta chains from one sample, sequenced in a study of regulatory T cells in long-lasting Graves disease. Library construction for TCR beta used iRepertoire HTBI primers and Arm-PCR of CDR3 regions. A single record per CDR3 protein comes from TCRdb applying MiXCR to the multiplex PCR reads. The table shows 450,000 to 600,000 distinct CDR3 sequences, with around 15% occurring only once. Regarding time point: newly diagnosed GD, antithyroid drugs for less than 3 months. Following extraction of RNA from PBMCs, that RNA was used to make the TCR library. These data were also filed under a second study, of T cells in Graves' hyperthyroidism and ophthalmopathy.

This specimen consisted of peripheral blood mononuclear cells (PBMCs), obtained at new diagnosis, from a patient treated with antithyroid drugs. The source is a man between 40 and 49 years old with Graves disease.

This clonotype was counted at least ten times. The J gene is TRBJ2-1, the V gene TRBV27; D call uncertain. The CDR3 spans 14 residues. Looked up from germline, CDR1 is MNHEY and CDR2 is SMNVEV (reference sequence). V gave up 7 bases and J gave up 2 bases, with 12 bases separating them. CDR3 sequence (DNA): TGTGCCAGCACCCACCCGCCTCCCTACAATGAGCAGTTCTTC. Its protein product is CASTHPPPYNEQFF.

The V and J genes are TRBV11-2 and TRBJ2-7, with a possible D match to TRBD2 (6 bases). The CDR3 is 14 residues long. Germline V lookup: CDR1 SGHAT, CDR2 FQNNGV. V lost 5 bases and J 0 bases, leaving 11 bases between the germline ends. The CDR3 nucleotides are TGTGCCAGCAGCACGGGACTGGTCTCCTACGAGCAGTACTTC. Its translation is CASSTGLVSYEQYF.

This chain links TRBV3-1 with TRBJ1-6; a possible D gene is TRBD1 (6 bases). The CDR3 loop spans 14 amino acids. Trimming took off 6 bases at V and 13 bases at J, with 19 bases between the two ends. Germline assignment: CDR1 LGHDT and CDR2 YNNKEL (reference sequence). CDR3 loop: CASRDTGSSSPLHF. As DNA, the CDR3 is TGTGCCAGCAGGGACACAGGGAGCAGTTCGCCCCTCCACTTT. The variable domain in full, with the rest retrieved from reference TRBV3-1 and TRBJ1-6, is DTAVSQTPKYLVTQMGNDKSIKCEQNLGHDTMYWYKQDSKKFLKIMFSYNNKELIINETVPNRFSPKSPDKAHLNLHINSLELGDSAVYFCASRDTGSSSPLHFGNGTRLTVT.

This clonotype was detected many times. V is TRBV7-8 and J is TRBJ2-7; 13 bases align to TRBD2. V was pared by 3 bases and J by 0 bases, with 11 bases of the junction left unmatched. Germline assignment: CDR1 SGHVS and CDR2 FQNEAQ. The CDR3 covers 19 residues. The CDR3 DNA reads as TGTGCCAGCAGCTTCGGGTTTTTGACTAGCGGGAGGATCTCCTACGAGCAGTACTTC. Amino acids: CASSFGFLTSGRISYEQYF.